This is a list of T cell receptor beta chains from one sample in a study of shared clonotypes between healthy human individuals. Sequencing used immunoSEQ multiplex PCR; TCRdb keeps in-frame clones, though not all of them. The sample lists about 1 million clones, 60% to 80% occurring once. The sample taken for sequencing was memory CD4+ T cells sorted from blood. These receptors were obtained from a man aged 18 to 30 in good health. CDR3s include the opening cysteine and the closing phenylalanine or tryptophan.

V	J	length	CDR3
TRBV6-1	TRBJ1-1	13	CASSDRANTEAFF
TRBV7-9	TRBJ1-1	13	CASSPGTEAEAFF
TRBV5-4	TRBJ1-1	14	CASSLGSRSTEAFF
TRBV7-2	TRBJ1-1	15	CASSPRQGLNTEAFF
TRBV19	TRBJ2-7	13	CASRRLAGDEQYF
TRBV15	TRBJ2-7	13	CATSRDLVHEQYF
TRBV30	TRBJ2-7	15	CAWSPGQGMSHEQYF
TRBV15	TRBJ2-4	16	CATSRDEGADKNIQYF
TRBV21-1	TRBJ2-7	14	CASSKGTSAHEQYF
TRBV10-3	TRBJ2-2	13	CAAGTVNTGELFF
TRBV19	TRBJ1-2	12	CASSIGGDGYTF
TRBV7-6	TRBJ2-5	16	CASSLALGGFGETQYF
TRBV18	TRBJ1-3	15	CASSPGGDSGNTIYF
TRBV2	TRBJ2-1	16	CASSAAAGTLYNEQFF
TRBV5-4	TRBJ2-5	14	CASSLADYQETQYF
TRBV5-6	TRBJ2-1	16	CASSLVGTSAYNEQFF
TRBV4-2	TRBJ1-3	17	CASSPSTGLSSGNTIYF
TRBV18	TRBJ2-3	15	CASSPGTGGTDTQYF
TRBV11-2	TRBJ2-5	16	CASSLVQRGIGETQYF
TRBV6-5	TRBJ1-6	14	CASSRDRGASPLHF
TRBV11-2	TRBJ1-3	16	CASSPGTGGDGNTIYF
TRBV4-3	TRBJ1-6	12	CASSQEGSPLHF
TRBV27	TRBJ2-7	15	CASSLSPALGYEQYF
TRBV6-4	TRBJ2-7	16	CASTRKGTSIPYEQYF
TRBV4-1	TRBJ2-5	15	CASSPGTGKQETQYF
TRBV5-5	TRBJ2-7	12	CASSWDSKGQYF
TRBV5-1	TRBJ2-2	12	CASSSRTGELFF
TRBV7-2	TRBJ2-3	15	CASSSRGSSTDTQYF
TRBV5-4	TRBJ2-3	13	CASSLDPTDTQYF
TRBV6-6	TRBJ1-1	14	CASSYESTYTEAFF
TRBV11-2	TRBJ2-6	15	CASSSGTSGANVLTF
TRBV6-1	TRBJ1-4	14	CASSFTGGNEKLFF
TRBV5-4	TRBJ2-1	16	CASSLTGQGTVHEQFF
TRBV14	TRBJ2-7	15	CASSQDSQGWYEQYF
TRBV5-4	TRBJ2-5	12	CASSAQQETQYF
TRBV4-1	TRBJ2-7	15	CASSQGHRGRYEQYF
TRBV7-8	TRBJ1-5	16	CASSLIRDIGNQPQHF
TRBV7-9	TRBJ2-3	14	CASSYAWPTDTQYF
TRBV5-4	TRBJ1-6	16	CASSLSGSSYNSPLHF
TRBV18	TRBJ1-6	12	CASSREGSPLHF
TRBV6-5	TRBJ1-5	15	CASSYGRGGNQPQHF
TRBV4-3	TRBJ2-5	15	CASSQSGLAGETQYF
TRBV19	TRBJ1-2	13	CASRQDREYGYTF
TRBV19	TRBJ2-7	14	CASKFEQHSYEQYF
TRBV7-9	TRBJ1-2	14	CASSARGANYGYTF
TRBV14	TRBJ2-7	13	CASSFRTASEQYF
TRBV5-4	TRBJ1-6	15	CASSLTGTKNSPLHF
TRBV27	TRBJ2-5	13	CASSPRHPEGQYF
TRBV29-1	TRBJ2-1	14	CSVDGTSTLNEQFF
TRBV7-3	TRBJ1-6	14	CASSLHRVNSPLHF
TRBV2	TRBJ2-7	15	CASRRELAGNYEQYF
TRBV7-2	TRBJ1-2	13	CASSLSGGYGYTF
TRBV7-7	TRBJ2-5	16	CASSEGQGTTGQTQYF
TRBV7-9	TRBJ1-3	15	CASSLDRVSGNTIYF
TRBV7-7	TRBJ1-2	15	CASSLEATTNYGYTF
TRBV27	TRBJ2-7	16	CASSLPHVAASYEQYF
TRBV5-1	TRBJ2-3	16	CASSLAGGQYTDTQYF